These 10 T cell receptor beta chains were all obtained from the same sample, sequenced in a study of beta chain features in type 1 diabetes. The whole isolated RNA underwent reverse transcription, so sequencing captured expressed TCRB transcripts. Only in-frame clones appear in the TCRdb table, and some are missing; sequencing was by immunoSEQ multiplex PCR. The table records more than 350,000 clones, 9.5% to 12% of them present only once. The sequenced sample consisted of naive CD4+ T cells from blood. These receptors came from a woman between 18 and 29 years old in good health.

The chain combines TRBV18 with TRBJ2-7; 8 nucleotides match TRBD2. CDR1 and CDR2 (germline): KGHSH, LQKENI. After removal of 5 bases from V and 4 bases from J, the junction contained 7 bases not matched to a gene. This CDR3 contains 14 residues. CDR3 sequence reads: CASSSGQRGYEQYV. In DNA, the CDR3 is TGTGCCAGCTCATCCGGACAGCGGGGGTACGAGCAGTACGTC.

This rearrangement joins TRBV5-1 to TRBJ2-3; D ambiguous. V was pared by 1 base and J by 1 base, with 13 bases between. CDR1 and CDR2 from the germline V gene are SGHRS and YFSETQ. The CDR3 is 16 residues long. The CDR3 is CASSLYGSSRTDTQYF. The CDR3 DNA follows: TGCGCCAGCAGCTTGTATGGGTCGAGCCGCACAGATACGCAGTATTTT. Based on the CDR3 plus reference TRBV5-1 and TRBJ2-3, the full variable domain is KAGVTQTPRYLIKTRGQQVTLSCSPISGHRSVSWYQQTPGQGLQFLFEYFSETQRNKGNFPGRFSGRQFSNSRSEMNVSTLELGDSALYLCASSLYGSSRTDTQYFGPGTRLTVL.

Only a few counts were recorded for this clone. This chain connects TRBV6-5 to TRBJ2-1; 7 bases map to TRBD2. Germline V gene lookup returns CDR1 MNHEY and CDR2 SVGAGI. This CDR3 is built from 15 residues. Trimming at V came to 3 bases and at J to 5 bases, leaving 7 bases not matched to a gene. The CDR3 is CASSYYPSGNNEQFF. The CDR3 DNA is TGTGCCAGCAGTTATTATCCTAGCGGCAACAATGAGCAGTTCTTC.

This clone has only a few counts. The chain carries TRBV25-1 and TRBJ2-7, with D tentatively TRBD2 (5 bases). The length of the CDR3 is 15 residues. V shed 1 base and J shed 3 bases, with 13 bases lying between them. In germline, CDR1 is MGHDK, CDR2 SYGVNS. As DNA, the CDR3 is TGTGCCAGCAGTGAATTATCGGGGTTCGGCTACGAGCAGTACTTC. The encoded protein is CASSELSGFGYEQYF.

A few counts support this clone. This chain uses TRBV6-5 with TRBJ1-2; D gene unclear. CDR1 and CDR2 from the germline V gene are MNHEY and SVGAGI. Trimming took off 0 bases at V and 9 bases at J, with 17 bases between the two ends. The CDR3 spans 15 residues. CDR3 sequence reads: CASSYSPSTKGSYTF. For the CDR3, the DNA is TGTGCCAGCAGTTACTCCCCGTCGACCAAAGGTAGCTACACCTTC.

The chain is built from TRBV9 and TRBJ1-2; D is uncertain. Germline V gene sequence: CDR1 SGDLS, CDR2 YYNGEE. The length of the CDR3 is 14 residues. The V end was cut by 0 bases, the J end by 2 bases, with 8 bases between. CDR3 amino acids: CASSVGGSNYGYTF. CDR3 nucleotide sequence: TGTGCCAGCAGCGTAGGCGGGTCCAACTATGGCTACACCTTC.

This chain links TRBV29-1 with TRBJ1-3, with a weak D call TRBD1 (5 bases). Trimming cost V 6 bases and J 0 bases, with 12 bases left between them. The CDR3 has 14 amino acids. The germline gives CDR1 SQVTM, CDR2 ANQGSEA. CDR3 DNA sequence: TGCAGCGTCAGACAGTGGAACTCTGGAAACACCATATATTTT. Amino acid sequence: CSVRQWNSGNTIYF. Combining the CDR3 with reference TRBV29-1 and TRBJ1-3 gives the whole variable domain SAVISQKPSRDICQRGTSLTIQCQVDSQVTMMFWYRQQPGQSLTLIATANQGSEATYESGFVIDKFPISRPNLTFSTLTVSNMSPEDSSIYLCSVRQWNSGNTIYFGEGSWLTVV.

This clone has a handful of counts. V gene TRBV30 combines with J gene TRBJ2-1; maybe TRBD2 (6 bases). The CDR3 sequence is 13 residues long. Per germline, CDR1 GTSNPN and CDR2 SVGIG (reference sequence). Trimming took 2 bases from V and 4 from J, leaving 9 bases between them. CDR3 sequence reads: CAWSRRDYNEQFF. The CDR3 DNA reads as TGTGCCTGGAGTAGGAGGGATTACAATGAGCAGTTCTTC.

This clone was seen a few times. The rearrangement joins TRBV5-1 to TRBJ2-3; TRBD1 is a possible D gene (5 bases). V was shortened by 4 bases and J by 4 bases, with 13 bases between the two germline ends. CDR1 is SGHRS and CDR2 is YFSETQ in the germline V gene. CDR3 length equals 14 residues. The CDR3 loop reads CASSEARASDTQYF. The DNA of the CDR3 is TGCGCCAGCAGCGAAGCCAGGGCGTCAGATACGCAGTATTTT. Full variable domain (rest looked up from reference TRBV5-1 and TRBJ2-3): KAGVTQTPRYLIKTRGQQVTLSCSPISGHRSVSWYQQTPGQGLQFLFEYFSETQRNKGNFPGRFSGRQFSNSRSEMNVSTLELGDSALYLCASSEARASDTQYFGPGTRLTVL.

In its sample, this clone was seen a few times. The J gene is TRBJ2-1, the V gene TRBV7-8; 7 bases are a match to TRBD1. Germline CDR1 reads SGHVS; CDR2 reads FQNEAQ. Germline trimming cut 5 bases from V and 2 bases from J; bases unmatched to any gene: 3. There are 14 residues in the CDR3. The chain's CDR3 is CASSEGQTYNEQFF. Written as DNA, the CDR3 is TGTGCCAGCAGCGAGGGACAGACCTACAATGAGCAGTTCTTC.